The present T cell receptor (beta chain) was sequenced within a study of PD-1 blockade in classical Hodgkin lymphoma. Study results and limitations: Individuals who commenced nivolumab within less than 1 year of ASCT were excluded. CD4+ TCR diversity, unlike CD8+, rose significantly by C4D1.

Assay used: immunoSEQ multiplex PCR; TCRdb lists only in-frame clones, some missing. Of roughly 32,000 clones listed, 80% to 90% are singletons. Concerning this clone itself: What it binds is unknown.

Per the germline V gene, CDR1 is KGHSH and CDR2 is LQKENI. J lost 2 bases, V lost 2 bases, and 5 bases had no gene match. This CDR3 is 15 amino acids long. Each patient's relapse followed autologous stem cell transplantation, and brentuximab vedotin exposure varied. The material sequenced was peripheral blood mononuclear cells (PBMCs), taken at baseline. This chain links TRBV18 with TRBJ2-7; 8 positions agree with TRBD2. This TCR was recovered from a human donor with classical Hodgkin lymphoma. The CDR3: CASSPAAGVTYEQYF. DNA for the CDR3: TGTGCCAGCTCACCAGCAGCGGGGGTGACCTACGAGCAGTACTTC.